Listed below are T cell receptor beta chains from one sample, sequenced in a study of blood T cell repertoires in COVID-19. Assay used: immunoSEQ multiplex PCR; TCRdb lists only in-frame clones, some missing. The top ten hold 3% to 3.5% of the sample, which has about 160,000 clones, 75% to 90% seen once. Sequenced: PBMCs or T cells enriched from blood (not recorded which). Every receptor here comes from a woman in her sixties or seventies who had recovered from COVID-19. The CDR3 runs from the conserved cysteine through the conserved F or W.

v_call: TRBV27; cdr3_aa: CASSPGGFNYGYTF
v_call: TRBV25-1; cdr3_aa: CASSGQGATEAFF
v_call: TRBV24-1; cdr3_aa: CATSPGQGSTDTQYF
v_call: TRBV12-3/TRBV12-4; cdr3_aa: CASSLTGDQPQHF
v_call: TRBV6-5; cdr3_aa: CASSKGDGYTF
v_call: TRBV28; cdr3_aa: CASSLLVGTSTDTQYF
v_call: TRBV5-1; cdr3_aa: CASSSISVNTEAFF
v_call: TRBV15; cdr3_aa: CATSRDREDSGNTIYF
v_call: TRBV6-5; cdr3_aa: CASSLTANTEAFF
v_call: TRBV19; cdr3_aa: CAVREQLNTEAFF
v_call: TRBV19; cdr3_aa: CASSISSGGLKNIQYF
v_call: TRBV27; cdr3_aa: CASSLAGRGRNTEAFF
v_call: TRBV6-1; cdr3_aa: CASSEFRGGIKTQYF
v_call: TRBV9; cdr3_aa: CASSAPGGTHTGELFF
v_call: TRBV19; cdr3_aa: CASGRRSRGYTF
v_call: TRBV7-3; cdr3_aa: CASSLNRKSGGGTDTQYF
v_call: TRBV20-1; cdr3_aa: CSVVSGNTIYF
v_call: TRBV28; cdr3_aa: CASSLTPIEDYTF
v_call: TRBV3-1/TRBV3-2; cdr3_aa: CASKLAGVYEQYF
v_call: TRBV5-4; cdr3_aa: CASSLGGTGGYEQFF
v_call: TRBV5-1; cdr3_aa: CASSPRWPSGEETQYF
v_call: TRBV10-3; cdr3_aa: CASAPGQGGQPQHF
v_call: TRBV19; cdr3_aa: CASSHGPAGPQHF
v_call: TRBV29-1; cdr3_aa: CSVQGIGYGYTF
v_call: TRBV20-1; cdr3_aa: CSADRANEQFF
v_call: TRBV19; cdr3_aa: CASHDNWGRTEAFF
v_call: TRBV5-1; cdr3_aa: CASSLQAGFGETQYF
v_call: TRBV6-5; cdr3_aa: CASTRTGVDYTF
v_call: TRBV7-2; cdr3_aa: CASSLVAGDGYTF
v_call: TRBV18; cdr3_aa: CASSPGQNTEAFF
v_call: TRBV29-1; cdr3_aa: CSVEEATGSGNTIYF
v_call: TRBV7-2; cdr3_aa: CASSSQTGYNEQFF
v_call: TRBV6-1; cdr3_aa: CASSDRTLLREKLFF
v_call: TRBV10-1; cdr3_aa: CASSSKTGTEAFF
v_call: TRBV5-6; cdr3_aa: CASSLGSSYEQYF
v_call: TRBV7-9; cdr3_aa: CASSLRREDTEAFF
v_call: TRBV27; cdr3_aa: CASSFSGAAMSQYF
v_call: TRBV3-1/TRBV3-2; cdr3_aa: CASSLTGGPRDTQYF
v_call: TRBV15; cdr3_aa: CATSPEGSSYEQYF
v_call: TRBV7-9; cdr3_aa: CASSFKQGTLRADTQYF
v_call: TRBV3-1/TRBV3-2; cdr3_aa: CASGYLAGGQDTQYF
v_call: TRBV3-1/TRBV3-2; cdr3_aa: CASSQEGVTEAFF
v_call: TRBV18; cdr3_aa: CASSPPPGVGGYTF
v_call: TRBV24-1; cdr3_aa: CATRGREGPYEQYF
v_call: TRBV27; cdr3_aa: CASSLSWTSGAYEQYF
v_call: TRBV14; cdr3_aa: CASSRYADPAGDTQYF
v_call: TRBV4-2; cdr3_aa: CASSLTRDNNEQFF
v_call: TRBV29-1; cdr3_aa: CSVEDLVGGQFF
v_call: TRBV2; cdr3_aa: CASTGMTGFTEAFF
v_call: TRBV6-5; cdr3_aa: CASTVGSFGYTF
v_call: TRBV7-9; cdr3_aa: CASSLARVNTEAFF
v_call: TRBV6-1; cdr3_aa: CASSEGVTGYGYEQYF
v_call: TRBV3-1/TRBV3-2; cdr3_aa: CASSRAGASQPQHF
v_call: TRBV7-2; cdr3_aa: CASSFTGGNTEAFF
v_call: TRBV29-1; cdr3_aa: CSTRQGNQPQHF
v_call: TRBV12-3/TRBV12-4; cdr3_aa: CASSSDRGYEQYF
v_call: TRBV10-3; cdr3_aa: CAISLYSSYEQYF
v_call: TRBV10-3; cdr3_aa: CAISENSSGGREQYF